This T cell receptor beta chain was documented in a study of Ad26.COV2.S vaccination and SARS-CoV-2 variants. Clones were read by immunoSEQ multiplex PCR, and TCRdb kept only the in-frame ones, dropping some. The profile shows about 480,000 clones, around 88% of them singletons. This CDR3 is built from 12 residues. V shed 8 bases and J shed 0 bases, with 8 bases lying between them. Germline V lookup: CDR1 SNHLY, CDR2 FYNNEI. Noted treatment: 15 to 20 received Ad26.COV2.S at low or high dose, single or two shots; 5 received placebo; per-sample allocation not given. The samples were gathered on day 63 after the first injection of vaccine or placebo. This clone was seen at least ten times.

The sample in question was peripheral blood, obtained in a trial of Ad26.COV2.S vaccine versus placebo. This clonotype was obtained from a person between 18 and 65 years old who received the Ad26.COV2.S COVID-19 vaccine or a placebo. This chain joins TRBV2 and TRBJ2-7; no clear D gene. The CDR3 DNA reads TGTGCCAGCGGTAGTAGCTCCTACGAGCAGTACTTC. Its protein is CASGSSSYEQYF.